The 32 T cell receptor beta chains below come from one sample, sequenced in a study of early T cells in non-severe SARS-CoV-2 infection. TCRdb processed the 5' RACE reads anew with MiXCR; each CDR3 protein has one entry. Of 50,000 to 80,000 distinct CDR3 sequences listed, 4.9% are singletons. The sample consisted of whole blood. Receptors were obtained from an adult who was a healthcare worker with PCR-confirmed SARS-CoV-2 infection or an uninfected control (not recorded which).

This clonotype was picked up a small number of times. The chain employs TRBV18 and TRBJ2-1; D unclear. This CDR3 is built from 16 residues. The V gene lost 0 bases and the J gene lost 1 base, with 10 bases spanning the gap. Germline-derived CDR1 and CDR2 are KGHSH and LQKENI. CDR3 nucleotide sequence: TGTGCCAGCTCACCACCAGGGTTTTGGTCCTACAATGAGCAGTTCTTC. It yields the protein CASSPPGFWSYNEQFF.

V and J are TRBV7-3 and TRBJ2-5; tentatively, D is TRBD1 (6 bases). Trimming pared 2 bases from V and 12 bases from J, leaving 13 bases between. The CDR3 runs 12 residues. Per germline, CDR1 SGHTA and CDR2 FQGTGA. This chain's CDR3 is CASSLGGHHKYF. DNA of the CDR3: TGTGCCAGCAGCTTAGGGGGACACCATAAGTACTTC.

This clonotype has only a few counts. One junction end disagrees with the germline gene, perhaps due to a read error. The V and J genes are TRBV6-2 or TRBV6-3 and TRBJ1-1; tentatively, D is TRBD1 (5 bases). Looked up from germline, CDR1 is MNHEY and CDR2 is SVGEGT. CDR3 length equals 16 residues. The CDR3 loop reads CASSYLDQGAGTEVFF. In DNA, the CDR3 is TGTGCCAGCAGTTACTTGGATCAGGGAGCGGGGACTGAAGTTTTCTTT.

This clonotype has just a few counts. The V call is TRBV13, the J call TRBJ2-7; TRBD1 aligns across 7 bases. J lost 2 bases, V lost 4 bases, and 8 bases had no gene match. The CDR3 extends over 15 amino acids. Germline-derived CDR1 and CDR2 are PRHDT and FYEKMQ (reference sequence). Here the CDR3 reads CASSSGTENTYEQYF. The CDR3 DNA sequence: TGTGCCAGCAGCTCTGGGACAGAAAACACCTACGAGCAGTACTTC.

This clonotype was detected many times. V is TRBV29-1 and J is TRBJ2-7; D unresolved. With 4 bases removed from V and 0 bases from J, the gap between germline ends came to 13 bases. The CDR3 is 14 amino acids. Germline CDR1 reads SQVTM; CDR2 reads ANQGSEA. CDR3 in DNA: TGCAGCGTTGCCCCCAGGCTGAGCTCCTACGAGCAGTACTTC. Its translation: CSVAPRLSSYEQYF.

This clonotype was found a few times. V is TRBV7-8 and J is TRBJ2-3; unclear D gene. Germline loops: CDR1 SGHVS, CDR2 FQNEAQ. Trimming shortened V by 2 bases and J by 6 bases, and 9 bases separated the two germline ends. The CDR3 runs 13 residues. CDR3 bases: TGTGCCAGCAGCTTATTAGGTGGTGATACGCAGTATTTT. Translated: CASSLLGGDTQYF.

This clonotype was detected many times. The V gene is TRBV6-2 or TRBV6-3, the J gene TRBJ1-5; no definite D call. The CDR3 runs 12 residues. Germline CDR1 reads MNHEY; CDR2 reads SVGEGT. Trimming took 7 bases from V and 0 from J, leaving 4 bases between them. In DNA form, the CDR3 reads TGTGCCAGCATGGATAGCAATCAGCCCCAGCATTTT. Protein sequence: CASMDSNQPQHF.

This clonotype was recorded many times. This chain connects TRBV6-4 to TRBJ2-2; no firm D call. Germline V CDR1 and CDR2: MRHNA, SNTAGT. V was clipped by 4 bases and J by 0 bases, with 9 bases between them. The CDR3 length is 15 residues. CDR3 DNA: TGTGCCAGCAGTGCCGAAGAGGCGAACACCGGGGAGCTGTTTTTT. Encoded protein: CASSAEEANTGELFF.

This sequence joins TRBV5-1 and TRBJ1-2; perhaps TRBD1 as D (5 bases). Germline CDR1 SGHRS, CDR2 YFSETQ. The CDR3 is made up of 13 amino acids. V lost 1 base to trimming and J lost 6 bases, with 10 bases between them. The chain's CDR3 is CASSLRGDDGYTF. The CDR3 DNA follows: TGCGCCAGCAGCTTGAGAGGGGATGATGGCTACACCTTC.

This clonotype was seen at least ten times. This sequence joins TRBV7-2 and TRBJ1-1; 9 bases line up with TRBD1. The CDR3 runs 13 residues. CDR1 is SGHTA and CDR2 is FQGNSA in the germline V gene. Trimming removed 5 bases from V and 10 bases from J; junction bases left unmatched: 8. CDR3 nucleotides: TGTGCCAGCAGCCCGAGGGGGACAGGGAGAGCTTTCTTT. It specifies CASSPRGTGRAFF. Full variable domain (remainder filled in from reference TRBV7-2 and TRBJ1-1): GAGVSQSPSNKVTEKGKDVELRCDPISGHTALYWYRQSLGQGLEFLIYFQGNSAPDKSGLPSDRFSAERTGGSVSTLTIQRTQQEDSAVYLCASSPRGTGRAFFGQGTRLTVV.

The V call is TRBV20-1, the J call TRBJ1-2; D not resolved. V was pared by 3 bases and J by 5 bases, with 16 bases between. The CDR3 has 14 amino acids. Germline CDR1 reads DFQATT; CDR2 reads SNEGSKA (reference sequence). This chain's CDR3 is CSARTSSAQYGYTF. CDR3 DNA: TGCAGTGCTAGGACGTCGTCAGCGCAATATGGCTACACCTTC.

The chain is built from TRBV3-1 and TRBJ1-6; D is perhaps TRBD1 (5 bases). Germline CDR1 LGHDT, CDR2 YNNKEL (reference sequence). V was trimmed by 4 bases and J by 9 bases, leaving 16 bases between them. The CDR3 consists of 15 residues. The CDR3 DNA is TGTGCCAGCAGCCCGGGGCCCTACGGCAGTTCACCCCTCCACTTT. Its translation is CASSPGPYGSSPLHF.

This clonotype was recorded at least ten times. The rearrangement links TRBV11-2 to TRBJ1-2; possible D gene TRBD1, 5 bases. The CDR3 is made up of 13 amino acids. Trimming removed 5 bases at V and 4 bases at J, with 11 bases between. CDR1 is SGHAT, CDR2 FQNNGV, per germline. CDR3 coding DNA: TGTGCCAGCAGCCCGGGACTCTCCTATGGCTACACCTTC. This translates into CASSPGLSYGYTF.

CDR3 DNA sequence: TGTGCCAGCACCCGACAGGGCTTGAACACTGAAGCTTTCTTT. Residues: CASTRQGLNTEAFF. The chain recombines TRBV7-2 with TRBJ1-1; 7 positions agree with TRBD1. The CDR3 spans 14 residues. Germline V gene sequence: CDR1 SGHTA, CDR2 FQGNSA. V lost 7 bases, J lost 0 bases, and 5 bases stayed unmatched.

This clonotype has a handful of counts. The V and J genes are TRBV29-1 and TRBJ2-5; a possible D gene is TRBD2 (6 bases). Looked up from germline, CDR1 is SQVTM and CDR2 is ANQGSEA. The V end lost 2 bases, the J end lost 5 bases, and 12 bases lay between the germline ends. The CDR3 length is 13 residues. The CDR3 region is CSVETSIGETQYF. The DNA of the CDR3 is TGCAGCGTTGAAACTAGCATCGGGGAGACCCAGTACTTC.

The rearrangement uses TRBV5-1 and TRBJ1-6; 7 bases are a match to TRBD1. Germline V gives CDR1 SGHRS, CDR2 YFSETQ. This CDR3 has 18 residues. With 4 bases clipped from V and 6 bases from J, the junction kept 16 bases outside the gene matches. The CDR3 coding sequence is TGCGCCAGCAGCGCGGGCGGAAGGGGGCGCGCGGGTAATTCACCCCTCCACTTT. Translating gives CASSAGGRGRAGNSPLHF.

The V call is TRBV19, the J call TRBJ1-2, with D uncertain. The CDR3 consists of 14 residues. Trimming stripped 6 bases from V and 0 bases from J, with 11 bases between. CDR1 and CDR2 from the germline V gene are LNHDA and SQIVND (reference sequence). The CDR3, as DNA: TGTGCCAGTAGCCGGCAGGTTGCTAACTATGGCTACACCTTC. This codes for CASSRQVANYGYTF.

This clonotype has ten or more counts. The chain carries TRBV3-1 and TRBJ2-7; TRBD1 aligns across 8 bases. This CDR3 is built from 16 residues. Germline V CDR1 and CDR2: LGHDT, YNNKEL (reference sequence). J gave up 2 bases and V 4 bases, and 10 bases lay outside the gene matches. The DNA of the CDR3 is TGTGCCAGCAGCCCAGGACCCGGGACAGGCGCCTACGAGCAGTACTTC. As protein: CASSPGPGTGAYEQYF.

This clonotype was detected a few times. The chain couples TRBV19 to TRBJ2-1, with D unresolved. In germline, CDR1 is LNHDA, CDR2 SQIVND (reference sequence). V lost 1 base, J lost 2 bases, and 3 bases lay in between. The CDR3 consists of 13 residues. The CDR3 nucleotides are TGTGCCAGTAGTATAGGCACCTACAATGAGCAGTTCTTC. Residues: CASSIGTYNEQFF.

This clonotype was counted at least ten times. This chain links TRBV9 with TRBJ2-7, with 7 bases matching TRBD1. This CDR3 spans 16 amino acids. V lost 3 bases and J lost 0; bases outside the gene matches: 9. Germline CDR1 is SGDLS and CDR2 is YYNGEE. This chain's CDR3 is CASSADRDSTSYEQYF. The CDR3 bases are TGTGCCAGCAGCGCCGACCGGGACAGTACCTCCTACGAGCAGTACTTC. The complete variable domain, with remaining parts taken from reference TRBV9 and TRBJ2-7, reads DSGVTQTPKHLITATGQRVTLRCSPRSGDLSVYWYQQSLDQGLQFLIQYYNGEERAKGNILERFSAQQFPDLHSELNLSSLELGDSALYFCASSADRDSTSYEQYFGPGTRLTVT.

This clonotype was observed a handful of times. This chain links TRBV6-2 or TRBV6-3 with TRBJ1-2; no clear D gene. Germline assignment: CDR1 MNHEY and CDR2 SVGEGT. V was cut by 2 bases and J by 2 bases, with 9 bases left in between. The CDR3 extends over 14 amino acids. The CDR3 loop reads CASSYDGINYGYTF. In nucleotides, the CDR3 is TGTGCCAGCAGTTACGATGGGATAAACTATGGCTACACCTTC.

The chain carries TRBV29-1 and TRBJ1-4; no definite D call. From germline, CDR1 is SQVTM and CDR2 ANQGSEA. The CDR3 loop spans 13 amino acids. V lost 4 bases to trimming and J lost 8 bases, with 14 bases between them. The CDR3 DNA is TGCAGCGTTGCGGAAAGCCCCAGGGAAAAACTGTTTTTT. It is translated as CSVAESPREKLFF.

This clonotype occurred a few times. The chain recombines TRBV2 with TRBJ1-3; D not certain. The CDR3 length is 15 residues. Germline V gives CDR1 SNHLY, CDR2 FYNNEI. Trimming took 11 bases from V and 0 from J, leaving 17 bases between them. CDR3 sequence (DNA): TGTGCCTCAAAGCCGGTGACAAGCTCTGGAAACACCATATATTTT. It specifies CASKPVTSSGNTIYF.

This chain connects TRBV27 to TRBJ1-2; D gene uncertain. The CDR3 spans 14 residues. Trimming shortened V by 5 bases and J by 7 bases, and 17 bases separated the two germline ends. Germline V lookup: CDR1 MNHEY, CDR2 SMNVEV (reference sequence). In nucleotides, the CDR3 is TGTGCCAGCAGTGCGGAATCCTGGGCCTCTGGCTACACCTTC. It encodes CASSAESWASGYTF.

This clonotype showed up many times. The chain couples TRBV15 to TRBJ2-3, with D perhaps assigned TRBD1 or TRBD2 (5 bases each). This CDR3 comprises 15 residues. V gave up 0 bases and J gave up 4 bases, with 11 bases separating them. The germline CDR1 and CDR2 sequences are LNHNV and YYDKDF (reference sequence). The CDR3 spells CATSRDWGIADTQYF. CDR3 DNA sequence: TGTGCCACCAGCAGAGATTGGGGGATCGCAGATACGCAGTATTTT.

This clonotype came up many times. The gene calls are TRBV20-1 and TRBJ2-5; no reliable D call. Germline CDR1 and CDR2: DFQATT and SNEGSKA (reference sequence). V gave up 1 base and J gave up 0 bases, with 12 bases separating them. The CDR3 has 15 amino acids. CDR3 residues: CSARAPASYQETQYF. For the CDR3, the DNA is TGCAGTGCTAGAGCCCCAGCCAGCTACCAAGAGACCCAGTACTTC.

This sequence joins TRBV10-3 and TRBJ2-3, with 16 nucleotides matching TRBD2. The germline CDR1 and CDR2 sequences are ENHRY and SYGVKD. The CDR3 length is 15 residues. V shed 9 bases and J 6 bases; nucleotides not matched to a gene: 6. The CDR3: CAIGTSGGAGDTQYF. DNA for the CDR3: TGTGCCATAGGGACTAGCGGGGGGGCTGGCGATACGCAGTATTTT.

A few counts support this clonotype. The rearrangement links TRBV10-3 to TRBJ2-3; 7 bases fit TRBD2. The CDR3 sequence is 15 residues long. The germline V gene encodes CDR1 ENHRY and CDR2 SYGVKD. The V segment lost 6 bases and the J segment 0 bases; nucleotides outside the gene matches: 6. The CDR3 sequence: CAISGLAASTDTQYF. CDR3 DNA sequence: TGTGCCATCAGCGGGCTAGCGGCTAGCACAGATACGCAGTATTTT.

This clonotype was counted ten times or more. V gene TRBV6-1 combines with J gene TRBJ2-1, with 9 bases identical to TRBD2. The CDR3 spans 17 residues. The germline V gene has CDR1 MNHNS and CDR2 SASEGT. V lost 1 base, J lost 7 bases, and 11 bases stayed unmatched. The CDR3 nucleotides read TGTGCCAGCAGTGAAGGCAGTGCGGGAGGGCCGAGGAATGAGCAGTTCTTC. Translating it yields CASSEGSAGGPRNEQFF.

The chain recombines TRBV10-3 with TRBJ2-4; weak D call: TRBD1 (5 bases). V shed 0 bases and J shed 8 bases, with 14 bases lying between them. Germline V gene sequence: CDR1 ENHRY, CDR2 SYGVKD. The CDR3 spans 15 residues. CDR3 protein: CAISESNQPGHIQYF. The CDR3 DNA is TGTGCCATCAGTGAGTCGAACCAACCAGGGCACATTCAGTACTTC.

This clonotype has only a few counts. The CDR3 nucleotides read TGTGCCAGCAGCTTTCGACACCCAGATACGCAGTATTTT. It encodes CASSFRHPDTQYF. This chain connects TRBV7-2 to TRBJ2-3; D is unclear. The germline V gene has CDR1 SGHTA and CDR2 FQGNSA. The CDR3 loop spans 13 amino acids. V was shortened by 3 bases and J by 4 bases, with 8 bases between the two germline ends.

This clonotype was counted ten times or more. This sequence joins TRBV20-1 and TRBJ2-7; unclear D gene. This CDR3 is built from 13 residues. Trimming took off 6 bases at V and 3 bases at J, with 15 bases between the two ends. Germline V gene lookup returns CDR1 DFQATT and CDR2 SNEGSKA (reference sequence). Written as DNA, the CDR3 is TGCAGTGCGCCGGCGGAGACCCTCTACGAGCAGTACTTC. Its protein product is CSAPAETLYEQYF.